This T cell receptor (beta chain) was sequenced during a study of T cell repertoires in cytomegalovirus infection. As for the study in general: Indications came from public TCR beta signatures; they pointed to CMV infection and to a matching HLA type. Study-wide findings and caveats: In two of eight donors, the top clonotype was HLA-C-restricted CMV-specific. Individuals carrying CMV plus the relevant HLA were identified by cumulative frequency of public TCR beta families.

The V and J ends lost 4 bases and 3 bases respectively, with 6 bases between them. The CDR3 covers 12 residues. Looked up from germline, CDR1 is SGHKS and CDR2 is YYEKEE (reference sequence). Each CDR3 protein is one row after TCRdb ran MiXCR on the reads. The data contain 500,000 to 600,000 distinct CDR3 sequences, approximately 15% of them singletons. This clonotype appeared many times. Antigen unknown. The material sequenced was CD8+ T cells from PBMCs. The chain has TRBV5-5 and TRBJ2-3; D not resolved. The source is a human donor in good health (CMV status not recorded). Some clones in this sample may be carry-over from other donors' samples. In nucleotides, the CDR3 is TGTGCCAGCAGCACCTGGACAGATACGCAGTATTTT. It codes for CASSTWTDTQYF.